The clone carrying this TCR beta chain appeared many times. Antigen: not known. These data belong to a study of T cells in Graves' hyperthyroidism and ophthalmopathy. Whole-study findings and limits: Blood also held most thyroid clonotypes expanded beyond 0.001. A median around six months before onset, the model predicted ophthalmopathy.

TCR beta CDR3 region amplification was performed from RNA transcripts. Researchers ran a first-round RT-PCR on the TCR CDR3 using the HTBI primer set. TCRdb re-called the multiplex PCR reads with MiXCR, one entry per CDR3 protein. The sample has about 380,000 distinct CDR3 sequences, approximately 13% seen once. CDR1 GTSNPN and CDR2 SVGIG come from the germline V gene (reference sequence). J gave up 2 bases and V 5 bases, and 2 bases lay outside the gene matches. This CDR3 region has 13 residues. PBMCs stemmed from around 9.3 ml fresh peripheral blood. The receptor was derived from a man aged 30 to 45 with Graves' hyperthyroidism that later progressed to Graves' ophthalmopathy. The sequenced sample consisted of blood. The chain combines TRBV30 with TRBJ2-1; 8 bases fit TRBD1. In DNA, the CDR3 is TGTGCCTGGGCGGGACAGGCCTACAATGAGCAGTTCTTC. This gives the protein CAWAGQAYNEQFF.